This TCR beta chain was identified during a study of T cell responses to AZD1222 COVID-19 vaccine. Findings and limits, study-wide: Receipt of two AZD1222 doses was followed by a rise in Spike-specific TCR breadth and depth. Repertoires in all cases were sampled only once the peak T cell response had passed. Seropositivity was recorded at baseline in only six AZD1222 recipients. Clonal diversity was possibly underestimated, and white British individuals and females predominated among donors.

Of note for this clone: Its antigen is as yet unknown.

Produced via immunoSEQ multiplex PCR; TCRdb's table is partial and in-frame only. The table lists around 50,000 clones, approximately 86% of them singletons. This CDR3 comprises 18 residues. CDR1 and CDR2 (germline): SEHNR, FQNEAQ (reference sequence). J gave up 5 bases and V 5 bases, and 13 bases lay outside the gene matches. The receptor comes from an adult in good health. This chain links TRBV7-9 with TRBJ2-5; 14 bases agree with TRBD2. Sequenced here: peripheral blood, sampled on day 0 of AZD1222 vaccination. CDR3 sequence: CASSPLGLAGVGTETQYF. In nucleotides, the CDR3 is TGTGCCAGCAGCCCCCTGGGACTAGCGGGAGTGGGCACGGAGACCCAGTACTTC.